This T cell receptor (beta chain) comes out of a study of T cells in Graves' hyperthyroidism and ophthalmopathy. Overall study context: Upon initial diagnosis and before any treatment, peripheral blood was collected. Study-level findings and limits: Most thyroid-expanded clonotypes above 0.001 were also found in blood.

This clonotype was found many times. Antigen: not known. Disease lasting under 3 months, a NOSPECS grade of at least 4, and a Clinical Activity Score of at least 3 were features of the ophthalmopathy patients. Uncontrolled infection, other autoimmune disease, pregnancy or lactation led to exclusion. The source material, RNA transcripts, was used to amplify TCR beta CDR3 regions. The HTBI set primed first-round TCR CDR3 RT-PCR. TCRdb reanalysed the multiplex PCR reads using MiXCR and keeps one entry per CDR3 protein. Of fewer than 650,000 distinct CDR3 sequences detected, approximately 15% appear once; the ten largest clones hold over 6%. The CDR3 runs 16 residues. Trimming shortened V by 4 bases and J by 5 bases, and 18 bases separated the two germline ends. Germline V gene data show CDR1 as LGHDT and CDR2 as YNNKEL (reference sequence).

The sample taken for sequencing was blood. The V gene is TRBV3-1, the J gene TRBJ2-1, with D possibly TRBD2 on 6 matching bases. The receptor comes from a woman in her late teens or twenties with Graves' ophthalmopathy. CDR3 in DNA: TGTGCCAGCAGCCGGCCTCGGAGGGGTGGGGACAATGAGCAGTTCTTC. This gives the protein CASSRPRRGGDNEQFF.